The clone carrying this T cell receptor (beta chain) has only one observation. The CDR3 spans 12 residues. V lost 8 bases and J 5 bases, leaving 12 bases between the germline ends. CDR1 is MNHEY and CDR2 is SVGAGI in the germline V gene. Time point noted: sample taken at primary tumor resection. Whole RNA, which was extracted from tumor, nontumor lung tissue or frozen PBMC, was sequenced without any cell sorting. One entry per CDR3 protein, called by TCRdb with MiXCR from the 5' RACE reads. The table has tens of thousands of distinct CDR3 sequences, 13% seen once. The sample comes from a study of spatial heterogeneity in lung cancer.

The TCR originated in a male donor with early-stage non-small cell lung cancer. The sequences come from PBMCs, collected at surgery. The V gene is TRBV6-5, the J gene TRBJ2-5; D call uncertain. The CDR3 loop is CASFARPETQYF. In DNA, the CDR3 is TGTGCCAGCTTTGCCAGGCCGGAGACCCAGTACTTC.